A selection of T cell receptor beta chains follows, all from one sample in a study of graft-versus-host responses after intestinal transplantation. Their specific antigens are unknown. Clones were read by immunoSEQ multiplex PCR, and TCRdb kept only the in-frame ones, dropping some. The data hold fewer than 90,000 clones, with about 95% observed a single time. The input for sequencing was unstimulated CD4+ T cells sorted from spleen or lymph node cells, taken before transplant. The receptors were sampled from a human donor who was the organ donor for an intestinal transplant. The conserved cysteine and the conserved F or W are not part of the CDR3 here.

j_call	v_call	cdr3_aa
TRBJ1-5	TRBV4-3	ASSQDNWGGRDQPQH
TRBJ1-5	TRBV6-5	ASSQGRSQPQH
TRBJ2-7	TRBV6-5	ASREGLAGEQY
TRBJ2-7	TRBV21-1	ASSEAGQEAYEQY
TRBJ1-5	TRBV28	ASSPAGSNQPQH
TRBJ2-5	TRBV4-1	ASSQDSAGQETQY
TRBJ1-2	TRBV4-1	ASMGGGREGYT
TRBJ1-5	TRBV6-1	ASSEGYGTGSNQPQH
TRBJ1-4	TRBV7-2	ASSSGQADEKLF
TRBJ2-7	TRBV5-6	ASSFRSRMEQY
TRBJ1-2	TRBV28	ASSYKPYGYT
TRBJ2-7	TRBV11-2	ASSLGSGGFEQY
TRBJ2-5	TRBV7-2	ASSLGIAGAQETQY
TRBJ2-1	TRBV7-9	ASSSRDPTLNEQF
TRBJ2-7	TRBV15	ATRKDLAGGYSYEQY
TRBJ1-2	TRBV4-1	ASSQDDGFGYT
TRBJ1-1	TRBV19	ASSMGDWREAF
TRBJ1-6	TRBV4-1	ASSPFSSSYNSPLH
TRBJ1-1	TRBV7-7	ASSVTANTEAF
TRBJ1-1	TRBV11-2	ASSIGDRNTEAF
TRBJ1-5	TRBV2	ASSEIRVRNQPQH
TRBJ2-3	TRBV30	AWSVFSMPDTQY
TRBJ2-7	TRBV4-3	ASSQDIQGHDEQY
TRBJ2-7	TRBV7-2	ASSLSPDPGQGFEQY
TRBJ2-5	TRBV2	ASSLDRGYEETQY
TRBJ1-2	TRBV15	ATSRDIYGSGDGYT
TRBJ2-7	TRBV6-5	ASSRQVSYEQY
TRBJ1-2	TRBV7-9	ASSAEGGYT
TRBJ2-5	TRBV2	ASSEITGGLLQETQY
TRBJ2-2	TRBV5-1	ASSLSRTADTGELF
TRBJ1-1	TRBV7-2	ASSLGPPGDTEAF
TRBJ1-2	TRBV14	ASSPLVAGIYGYT
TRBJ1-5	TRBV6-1	ASSTGVNQPQH
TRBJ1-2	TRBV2	ASRMTGGANYGYT
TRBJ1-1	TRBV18	ASSPGQTGAEAF
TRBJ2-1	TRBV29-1	SVRTGDNEQF
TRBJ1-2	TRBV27	ASSPWGQGASGYT
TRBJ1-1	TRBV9	ASSVKQTNTEAF
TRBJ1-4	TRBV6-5	ASSYNPGTGGEKLF
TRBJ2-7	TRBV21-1	ASSKARLSYEQY
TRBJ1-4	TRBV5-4	ASRQTGGGTNEKLF
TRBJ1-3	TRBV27	ASSLHRGNTIY
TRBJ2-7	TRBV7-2	ASSLVAVTSYEQY
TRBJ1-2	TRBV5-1	ASSLSRGYT
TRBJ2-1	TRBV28	ASSLREAKF
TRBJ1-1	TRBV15	ATSRDLSGTPVAF
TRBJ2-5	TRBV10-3	AISAGQGIQETQY